Below are 25 T cell receptor beta chains sequenced from a single sample in a study of glioma-infiltrating T cells after dendritic cell vaccination. Time point in this sample: after dendritic cell vaccination, including at tumor progression/relapse. The repertoire was sequenced with immunoSEQ multiplex PCR; TCRdb's copy has only in-frame clones and lacks some. The sample has about 9,200 clones; more than 65% are singletons. Sequences were derived from blood, sampled after dendritic cell vaccination. The receptors stem from a human donor with glioblastoma.

The J gene is TRBJ2-1, the V gene TRBV5-6, with 11 bases identical to TRBD2. Germline loops: CDR1 SGHDT, CDR2 YYEEEE. Trimming took 9 bases from V and 8 from J; bases not matched to a gene: 10. The CDR3 is 14 residues long. The CDR3 DNA follows: TGTGCCACCTCGGGACTAGCGGTGCGGGATGAGCAGTTCTTC. Translating gives CATSGLAVRDEQFF.

Judged by abundance, this clone is large. The chain recombines TRBV27 with TRBJ1-5; D ambiguous. V was shortened by 6 bases and J by 5 bases, with 14 bases between the two germline ends. The CDR3 contains 14 residues. Germline CDR1 MNHEY, CDR2 SMNVEV (reference sequence). CDR3 DNA sequence: TGTGCCAGCAGGGGTCGGGGTCTTCATCAGCCCCAGCATTTT. Protein: CASRGRGLHQPQHF.

The rearrangement joins TRBV9 to TRBJ2-2, with D uncertain. The CDR3 loop spans 16 amino acids. Trimming shortened V by 0 bases and J by 6 bases, and 15 bases separated the two germline ends. Germline V lookup: CDR1 SGDLS, CDR2 YYNGEE. This CDR3 reads CASSVAPGVRSGELFF. The DNA for the CDR3 is TGTGCCAGCAGCGTAGCCCCAGGCGTAAGGTCCGGGGAGCTGTTTTTT.

V and J are TRBV6-5 and TRBJ1-1; TRBD1 is a possible D gene (5 bases). The V end lost 8 bases, the J end lost 5 bases, and 18 bases lay between the germline ends. This CDR3 spans 14 amino acids. Germline V gene data show CDR1 as MNHEY and CDR2 as SVGAGI. CDR3 residues: CASSRSGEGTEAFF. The CDR3 region has the DNA TGTGCCAGCTCAAGATCGGGGGAGGGGACTGAAGCTTTCTTT.

The CDR3 loop reads CASSLLAAYEQYF. CDR3 nucleotides: TGTGCCAGCAGCTTACTAGCGGCATACGAGCAGTACTTC. The chain employs TRBV7-2 and TRBJ2-7, with 7 bases aligning to TRBD2. Germline loops: CDR1 SGHTA, CDR2 FQGNSA. CDR3 size: 13 residues. V dropped 2 bases and J dropped 4; count of bases not matched to a gene: 2.

J is TRBJ1-2 and V is TRBV6-5; D is ambiguous. Looked up from germline, CDR1 is MNHEY and CDR2 is SVGAGI. V gave up 2 bases and J gave up 4 bases, with 17 bases separating them. This CDR3 spans 16 amino acids. The CDR3 DNA follows: TGTGCCAGCAGTTACGGGATGGAGGATCGATTCTATGGCTACACCTTC. Protein sequence: CASSYGMEDRFYGYTF.

In DNA, the CDR3 is TGTGCCAGCAGCCGAACCCTACTCTTCAGCGGGAGGGTGACCTACGAGCAGTACTTC. It specifies CASSRTLLFSGRVTYEQYF. V and J are TRBV5-6 and TRBJ2-7, with TRBD2 matching 10 bases. J lost 2 bases, V lost 4 bases, and 18 bases had no gene match. The CDR3 covers 19 residues. Germline CDR1 and CDR2: SGHDT and YYEEEE.

This clone was counted only a few times. The rearrangement links TRBV6-1 to TRBJ2-1; 8 positions agree with TRBD2. With V trimmed by 10 bases and J by 3 bases, 8 bases remained unmatched. CDR1 MNHNS and CDR2 SASEGT come from the germline V gene. The CDR3 spans 14 residues. The CDR3 DNA reads TGTGCCACCGCGGGGGGCCCTGACTACAATGAGCAGTTCTTC. Translated, it gives CATAGGPDYNEQFF.

This chain links TRBV28 with TRBJ2-4, with D tentatively TRBD2 (6 bases). There are 16 residues in the CDR3. Germline loops: CDR1 MDHEN, CDR2 SYDVKM. V lost 5 bases to trimming and J lost 4 bases, with 18 bases between them. The CDR3 here is CASSPRGFGGKNIQYF. The DNA of the CDR3 is TGTGCCAGCAGTCCCCGGGGTTTCGGGGGAAAAAACATTCAGTACTTC.

In its sample, this clone was seen a few times. The V gene is TRBV6-6, the J gene TRBJ2-1, with D perhaps matching TRBD2 (6 bases). The V gene's germline CDR1 is MNHNY and CDR2 SVGAGI (reference sequence). The V and J ends lost 6 bases and 8 bases respectively, with 14 bases between them. The CDR3 extends over 13 amino acids. CDR3: CASSRTTFDEQFF. CDR3 DNA sequence: TGTGCCAGCAGCCGGACTACTTTCGATGAGCAGTTCTTC.

The genes are TRBV6-1 and TRBJ1-2; 8 bases map to TRBD1. Germline-derived CDR1 and CDR2 are MNHNS and SASEGT. The CDR3 consists of 15 residues. The V segment lost 5 bases and the J segment 3 bases; nucleotides outside the gene matches: 8. The DNA of the CDR3 is TGTGCCAGCAGTTCCCGGACAGGGTTTGACTATGGCTACACCTTC. Its translation is CASSSRTGFDYGYTF.

The gene calls are TRBV5-1 and TRBJ2-1; possible D gene TRBD1, 6 bases. With 0 bases removed from V and 0 bases from J, the gap between germline ends came to 10 bases. Germline CDR1 and CDR2: SGHRS and YFSETQ. The CDR3 runs 16 residues. DNA of the CDR3: TGCGCCAGCAGCTTGGGGGGGCGGAGCTCCTACAATGAGCAGTTCTTC. It is translated as CASSLGGRSSYNEQFF.

The chain links TRBV27 to TRBJ1-1; TRBD1 matches at 7 bases. Germline assignment: CDR1 MNHEY and CDR2 SMNVEV (reference sequence). This CDR3 spans 12 amino acids. V lost 5 bases, J lost 3 bases, and 0 bases stayed unmatched. The CDR3 region is CASSDRDTEAFF. CDR3 bases: TGTGCCAGCAGTGACAGGGACACTGAAGCTTTCTTT.

This sequence joins TRBV15 and TRBJ1-1; weak D call: TRBD1 (5 bases). Trimming removed 1 base from V and 1 base from J, with 19 bases in between. Germline V gives CDR1 LNHNV, CDR2 YYDKDF (reference sequence). This CDR3 is 18 amino acids long. This CDR3 reads CATSRALRGSLANTEAFF. The CDR3, as DNA: TGTGCCACCAGCAGAGCCCTCCGGGGGTCGCTTGCGAACACTGAAGCTTTCTTT.

This chain links TRBV2 with TRBJ2-1; 11 bases agree with TRBD2. The CDR3 is made up of 15 amino acids. V lost 6 bases and J lost 6; bases outside the gene matches: 7. CDR1 SNHLY and CDR2 FYNNEI come from the germline V gene. The CDR3 DNA is TGTGCCAGCAGAATGACTAGCGGGAATCGCAATGAGCAGTTCTTC. As protein: CASRMTSGNRNEQFF.

V is TRBV6-5 and J is TRBJ1-1; weak D call: TRBD1 (5 bases). Germline CDR1 reads MNHEY; CDR2 reads SVGAGI. There are 13 residues in the CDR3. The V and J ends lost 6 bases and 1 base respectively, with 9 bases between them. The CDR3 here is CASRRTKNTEAFF. In nucleotides, the CDR3 is TGTGCCAGCAGACGGACAAAGAACACTGAAGCTTTCTTT.

The CDR3 DNA reads TGTGCCAGCAGCCCCCCCGGAGTCACTGAAGCTTTCTTT. Its protein product is CASSPPGVTEAFF. V is TRBV7-6 and J is TRBJ1-1; D remains ambiguous. In germline, CDR1 is SGHVS, CDR2 FNYEAQ. This CDR3 has 13 residues. V dropped 5 bases and J dropped 4 bases, with 11 bases sitting between them.

The rearrangement joins TRBV29-1 to TRBJ2-3, with D possibly matching TRBD2 (5 bases). Germline V gene data show CDR1 as SQVTM and CDR2 as ANQGSEA. The CDR3 contains 17 residues. Trimming took 1 base from V and 1 from J, leaving 18 bases between them. Here the CDR3 DNA reads TGCAGCGTTGAAGGACAAAACGGGGATTGGGGCACAGATACGCAGTATTTT. Translation: CSVEGQNGDWGTDTQYF.

This clone was detected only once. The chain couples TRBV9 to TRBJ2-1, with D tentatively TRBD2 (6 bases). The CDR3 sequence is 15 residues long. The germline V and J ends were trimmed by 0 bases and 6 bases, with 13 bases remaining between them. Germline CDR1 and CDR2: SGDLS and YYNGEE. The CDR3 DNA follows: TGTGCCAGCAGCGTAGGGTCGGGGGTCCCCAATGAGCAGTTCTTC. Translated, it gives CASSVGSGVPNEQFF.

The gene calls are TRBV11-3 and TRBJ2-1; D not resolved. This CDR3 has 12 residues. V was pared by 2 bases and J by 6 bases, with 5 bases between. Germline V gene lookup returns CDR1 SGHNT and CDR2 YENEEA. The CDR3 protein is CASSLSGNEQFF. DNA for the CDR3: TGTGCCAGCAGCTTATCCGGCAATGAGCAGTTCTTC.

The rearrangement joins TRBV5-1 to TRBJ2-3; 9 bases align to TRBD1. J lost 2 bases, V lost 1 base, and 5 bases had no gene match. The CDR3 covers 16 residues. The V gene's germline CDR1 is SGHRS and CDR2 YFSETQ. CDR3 DNA sequence: TGCGCCAGCAGCTTGCACTGGGACAGGGACACAGATACGCAGTATTTT. The encoded protein is CASSLHWDRDTDTQYF.

The rearrangement links TRBV6-1 to TRBJ2-4; 7 bases map to TRBD2. V shed 4 bases, J shed 9 bases, and the junction held 12 bases outside the gene matches. There are 15 residues in the CDR3. Per the germline V gene, CDR1 is MNHNS and CDR2 is SASEGT. CDR3 amino acids: CASSAVTSLGGIQYF. In DNA form, the CDR3 reads TGTGCCAGCAGTGCAGTGACTAGCTTGGGCGGCATTCAGTACTTC.

J is TRBJ2-1 and V is TRBV19; 7 bases agree with TRBD2. Germline V gene sequence: CDR1 LNHDA, CDR2 SQIVND (reference sequence). V was pared by 1 base and J by 4 bases, with 7 bases of the junction left unmatched. The CDR3 totals 16 residues. The CDR3 region has the DNA TGTGCCAGTAGTATAGGTTCCGGGAGGTGGTACAATGAGCAGTTCTTC. Protein: CASSIGSGRWYNEQFF.

With regard to this clone: One end of the junction is discordant with germline, which a read error may explain. The chain carries TRBV7-7 and TRBJ2-5; D unresolved. In germline, CDR1 is SSHAT, CDR2 FNYEAQ (reference sequence). The CDR3 runs to 15 residues. DNA for the CDR3: TGTGCTAGCAGCTTAGGTAGTGGGCCAAGGCAGACCCAGTACTTC. Protein sequence: CASSLGSGPRQTQYF. Full variable domain (missing parts from reference TRBV7-7 and TRBJ2-5): GAGVSQSPRYKVTKRGQDVTLRCDPISSHATLYWYQQALGQGPEFLTYFNYEAQPDKSGLPSDRFSAERPEGSISTLTIQRTEQRDSAMYRCASSLGSGPRQTQYFGPGTRLLVL.

This clone was counted a few times. The chain is built from TRBV18 and TRBJ2-3, with 12 bases aligning to TRBD1. The germline gives CDR1 KGHSH, CDR2 LQKENI. This CDR3 region has 17 residues. V trimming: 3 bases; J trimming: 3 bases; junction bases outside the gene matches: 7. CDR3 in amino acids: CASSPTGTGGWTDTQYF. CDR3 coding DNA: TGTGCCAGCTCACCGACCGGGACAGGGGGCTGGACAGATACGCAGTATTTT. Supplemented by reference TRBV18 and TRBJ2-3, the full variable domain reads NAGVMQNPRHLVRRRGQEARLRCSPMKGHSHVYWYRQLPEEGLKFMVYLQKENIIDESGMPKERFSAEFPKEGPSILRIQQVVRGDSAAYFCASSPTGTGGWTDTQYFGPGTRLTVL.